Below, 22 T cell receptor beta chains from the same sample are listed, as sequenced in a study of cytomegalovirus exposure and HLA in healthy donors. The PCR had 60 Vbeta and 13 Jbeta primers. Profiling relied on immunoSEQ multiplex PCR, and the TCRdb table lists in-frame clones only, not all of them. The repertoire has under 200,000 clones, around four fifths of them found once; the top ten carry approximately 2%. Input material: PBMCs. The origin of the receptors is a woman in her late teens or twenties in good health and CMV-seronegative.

CDR3 region: CASTLTSGRAESYNEQFF. In DNA form, the CDR3 reads TGTGCCAGCACCCTTACTAGCGGGAGGGCCGAGTCCTACAATGAGCAGTTCTTC. The chain recombines TRBV11-1 with TRBJ2-1; 13 bases map to TRBD2. From germline, CDR1 is SGHAT and CDR2 FQDESV (reference sequence). The CDR3 totals 18 residues. The junction had 10 bases not matched to a gene; V was cut back by 7 bases and J by 1 base.

In DNA, the CDR3 is TGTGCCACCAGCAGAGGCGGGGGGTGGGAGACCCAGTACTTC. Protein: CATSRGGGWETQYF. This chain connects TRBV15 to TRBJ2-5, with TRBD2 identical over 8 bases. Trimming at V came to 1 base and at J to 5 bases, leaving 3 bases not matched to a gene. This CDR3 region has 14 residues. Germline V gene data show CDR1 as LNHNV and CDR2 as YYDKDF (reference sequence).

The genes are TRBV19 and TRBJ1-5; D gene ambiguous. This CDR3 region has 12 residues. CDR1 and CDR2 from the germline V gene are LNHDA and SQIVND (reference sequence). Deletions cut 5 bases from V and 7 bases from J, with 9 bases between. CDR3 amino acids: CASSLLRQPQHF. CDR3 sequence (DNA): TGTGCCAGTAGTCTGTTACGGCAGCCCCAGCATTTT. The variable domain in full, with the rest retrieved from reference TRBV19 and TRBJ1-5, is DGGITQSPKYLFRKEGQNVTLSCEQNLNHDAMYWYRQDPGQGLRLIYYSQIVNDFQKGDIAEGYSVSREKKESFPLTVTSAQKNPTAFYLCASSLLRQPQHFGDGTRLSIL.

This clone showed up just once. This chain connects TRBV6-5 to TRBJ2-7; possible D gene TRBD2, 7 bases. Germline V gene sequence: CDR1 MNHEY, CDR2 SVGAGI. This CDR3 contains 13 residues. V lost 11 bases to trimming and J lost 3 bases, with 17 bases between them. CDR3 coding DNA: TGTGCCGCTGGGTGGGGGGGGCTCTACGAGCAGTACTTC. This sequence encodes CAAGWGGLYEQYF.

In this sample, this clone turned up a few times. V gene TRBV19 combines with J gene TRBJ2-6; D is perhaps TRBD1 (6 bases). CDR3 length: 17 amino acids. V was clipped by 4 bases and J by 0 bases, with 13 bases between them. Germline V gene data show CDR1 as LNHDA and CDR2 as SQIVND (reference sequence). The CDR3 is CASSRDTKLSGANVLTF. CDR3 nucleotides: TGTGCCAGTAGTAGGGACACAAAACTCTCTGGGGCCAACGTCCTGACTTTC. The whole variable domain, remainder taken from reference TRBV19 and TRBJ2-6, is DGGITQSPKYLFRKEGQNVTLSCEQNLNHDAMYWYRQDPGQGLRLIYYSQIVNDFQKGDIAEGYSVSREKKESFPLTVTSAQKNPTAFYLCASSRDTKLSGANVLTFGAGSRLTVL.

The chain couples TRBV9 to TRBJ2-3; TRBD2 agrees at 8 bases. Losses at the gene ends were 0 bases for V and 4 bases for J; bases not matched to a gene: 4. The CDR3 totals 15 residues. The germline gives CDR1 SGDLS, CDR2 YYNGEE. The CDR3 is CASSVAGGLADTQYF. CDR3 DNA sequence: TGTGCCAGCAGCGTAGCGGGAGGGCTCGCAGATACGCAGTATTTT.

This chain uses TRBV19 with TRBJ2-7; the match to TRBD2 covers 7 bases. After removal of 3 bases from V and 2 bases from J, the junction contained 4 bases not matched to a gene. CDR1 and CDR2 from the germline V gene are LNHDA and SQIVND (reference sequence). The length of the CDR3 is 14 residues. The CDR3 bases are TGTGCCAGTAGTATTAAAGGACTAGCCTACGAGCAGTACTTC. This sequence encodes CASSIKGLAYEQYF.

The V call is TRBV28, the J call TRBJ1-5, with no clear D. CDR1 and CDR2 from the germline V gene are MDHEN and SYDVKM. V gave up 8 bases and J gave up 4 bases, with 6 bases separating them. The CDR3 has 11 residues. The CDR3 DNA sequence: TGTGCCAGCGGGAGGAATCAGCCCCAGCATTTT. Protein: CASGRNQPQHF.

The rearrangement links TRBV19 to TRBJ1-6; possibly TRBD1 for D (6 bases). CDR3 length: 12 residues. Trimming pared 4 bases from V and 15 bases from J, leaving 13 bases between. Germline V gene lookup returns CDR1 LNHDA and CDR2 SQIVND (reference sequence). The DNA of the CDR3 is TGTGCCAGTAGTAAAGGGGGAAGGGTCCTCCACTTT. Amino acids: CASSKGGRVLHF.

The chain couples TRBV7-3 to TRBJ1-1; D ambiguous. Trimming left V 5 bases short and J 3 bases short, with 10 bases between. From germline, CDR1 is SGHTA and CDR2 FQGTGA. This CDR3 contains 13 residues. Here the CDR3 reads CASSIDTDTEAFF. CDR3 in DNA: TGTGCCAGCAGCATTGACACGGACACTGAAGCTTTCTTT.

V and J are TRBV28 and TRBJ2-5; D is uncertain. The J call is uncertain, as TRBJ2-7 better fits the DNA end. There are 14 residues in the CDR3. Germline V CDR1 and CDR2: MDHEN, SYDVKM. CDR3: CASRISLNHYEQYF. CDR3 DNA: TGTGCCAGCAGAATATCGCTCAATCACTACGAGCAGTACTTC.

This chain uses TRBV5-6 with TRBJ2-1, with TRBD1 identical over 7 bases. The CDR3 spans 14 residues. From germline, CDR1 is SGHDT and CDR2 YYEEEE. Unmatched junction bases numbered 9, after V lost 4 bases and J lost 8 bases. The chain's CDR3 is CASSDSLGGDEQFF. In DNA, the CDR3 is TGTGCCAGCAGCGACAGCTTAGGGGGCGATGAGCAGTTCTTC.

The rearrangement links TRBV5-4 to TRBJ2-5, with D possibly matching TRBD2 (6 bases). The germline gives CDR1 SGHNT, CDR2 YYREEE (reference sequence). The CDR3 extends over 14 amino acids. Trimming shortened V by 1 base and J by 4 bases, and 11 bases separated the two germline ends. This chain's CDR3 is CASSLPDGRETQYF. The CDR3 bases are TGTGCCAGCAGCTTGCCTGACGGGAGAGAGACCCAGTACTTC.

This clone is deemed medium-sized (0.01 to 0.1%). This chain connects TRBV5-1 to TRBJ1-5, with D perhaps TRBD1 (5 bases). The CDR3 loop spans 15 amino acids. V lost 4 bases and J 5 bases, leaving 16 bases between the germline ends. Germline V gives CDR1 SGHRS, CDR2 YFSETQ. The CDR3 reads CASSGHNRIHQPQHF. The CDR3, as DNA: TGCGCCAGCAGCGGACACAACAGAATACATCAGCCCCAGCATTTT.

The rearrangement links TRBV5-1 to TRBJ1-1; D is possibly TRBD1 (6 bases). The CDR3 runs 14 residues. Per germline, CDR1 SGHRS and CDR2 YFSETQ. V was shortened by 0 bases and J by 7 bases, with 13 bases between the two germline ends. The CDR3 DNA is TGCGCCAGCAGCTTGGTTGGGGGCATGGATGAAGCTTTCTTT. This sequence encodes CASSLVGGMDEAFF.

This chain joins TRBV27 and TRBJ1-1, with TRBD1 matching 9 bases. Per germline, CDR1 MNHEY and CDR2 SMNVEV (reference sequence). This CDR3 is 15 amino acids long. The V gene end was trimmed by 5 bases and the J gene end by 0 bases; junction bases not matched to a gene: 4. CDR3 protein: CASSAGTGMNTEAFF. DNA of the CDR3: TGTGCCAGCAGTGCCGGGACAGGGATGAACACTGAAGCTTTCTTT.

This CDR3 is CASSLVTGAYEQYF. DNA of the CDR3: TGCGCCAGCAGCTTGGTGACAGGGGCCTACGAGCAGTACTTC. The gene calls are TRBV5-1 and TRBJ2-7; 8 nucleotides agree with TRBD1. The junction had 1 base not matched to a gene; V was cut back by 0 bases and J by 2 bases. The CDR3 loop spans 14 amino acids. Looked up from germline, CDR1 is SGHRS and CDR2 is YFSETQ.

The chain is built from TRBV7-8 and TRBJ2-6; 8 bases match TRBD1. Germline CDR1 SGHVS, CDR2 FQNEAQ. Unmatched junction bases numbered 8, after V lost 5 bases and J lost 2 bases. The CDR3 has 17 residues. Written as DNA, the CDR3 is TGTGCCAGCAGCCTTCGACAGGGGTCAACTGGGGCCAACGTCCTGACTTTC. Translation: CASSLRQGSTGANVLTF.

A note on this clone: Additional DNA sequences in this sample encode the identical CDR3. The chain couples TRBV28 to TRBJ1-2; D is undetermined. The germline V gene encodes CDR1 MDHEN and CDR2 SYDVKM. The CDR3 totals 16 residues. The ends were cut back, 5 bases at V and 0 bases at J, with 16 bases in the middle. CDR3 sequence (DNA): TGTGCCAGCAGTCTAATCCTGCAGGCCTCTAACTATGGCTACACCTTC. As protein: CASSLILQASNYGYTF.

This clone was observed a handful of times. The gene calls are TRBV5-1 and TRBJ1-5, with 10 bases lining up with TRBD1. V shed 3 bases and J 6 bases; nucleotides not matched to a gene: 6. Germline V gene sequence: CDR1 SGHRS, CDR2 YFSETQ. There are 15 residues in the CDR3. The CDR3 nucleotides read TGCGCCAGCAGCTCCGGGACAGGGGTATCTCAGCCCCAGCATTTT. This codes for CASSSGTGVSQPQHF.

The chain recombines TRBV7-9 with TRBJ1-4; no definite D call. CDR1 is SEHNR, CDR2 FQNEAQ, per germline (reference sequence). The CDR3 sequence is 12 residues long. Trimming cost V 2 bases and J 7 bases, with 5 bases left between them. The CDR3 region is CASSLFLEKLFF. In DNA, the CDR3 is TGTGCCAGCAGCTTATTTCTTGAAAAACTGTTTTTT.

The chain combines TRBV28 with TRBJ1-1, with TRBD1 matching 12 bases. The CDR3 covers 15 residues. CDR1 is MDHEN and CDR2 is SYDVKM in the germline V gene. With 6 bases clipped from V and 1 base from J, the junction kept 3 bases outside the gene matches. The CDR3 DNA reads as TGTGCCAGCAGACCGGGACAGGGGGCGAACACTGAAGCTTTCTTT. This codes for CASRPGQGANTEAFF.